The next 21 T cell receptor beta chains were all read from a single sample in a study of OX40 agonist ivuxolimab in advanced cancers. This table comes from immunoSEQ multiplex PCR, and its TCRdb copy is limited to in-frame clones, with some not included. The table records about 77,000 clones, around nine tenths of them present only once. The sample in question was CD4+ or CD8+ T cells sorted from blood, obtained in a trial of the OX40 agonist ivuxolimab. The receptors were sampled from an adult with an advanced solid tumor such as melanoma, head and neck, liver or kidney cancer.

The CDR3 DNA follows: TGTGCCAGCGTCGGGTTGGATAGAGCCTACGAGCAGTACTTC. Encoded protein: CASVGLDRAYEQYF. The chain carries TRBV27 and TRBJ2-7; no reliable D call. Germline V CDR1 and CDR2: MNHEY, SMNVEV (reference sequence). The CDR3 has 14 amino acids. The V end was cut by 8 bases, the J end by 2 bases, with 16 bases between.

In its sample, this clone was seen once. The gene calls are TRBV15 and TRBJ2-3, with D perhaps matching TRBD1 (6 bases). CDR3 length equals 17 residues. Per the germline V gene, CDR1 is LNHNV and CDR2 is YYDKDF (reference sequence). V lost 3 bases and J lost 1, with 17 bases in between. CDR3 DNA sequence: TGTGCCACCAGCAGCCTCTCCTGGACAGTAGGCACAGATACGCAGTATTTT. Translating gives CATSSLSWTVGTDTQYF.

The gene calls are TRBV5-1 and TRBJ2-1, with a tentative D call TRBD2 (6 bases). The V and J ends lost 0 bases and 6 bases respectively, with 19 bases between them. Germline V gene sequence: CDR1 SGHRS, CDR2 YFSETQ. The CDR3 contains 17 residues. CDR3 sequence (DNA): TGCGCCAGCAGCTTGGGGGGGACTTCACGAGTTAGCAATGAGCAGTTCTTC. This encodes CASSLGGTSRVSNEQFF.

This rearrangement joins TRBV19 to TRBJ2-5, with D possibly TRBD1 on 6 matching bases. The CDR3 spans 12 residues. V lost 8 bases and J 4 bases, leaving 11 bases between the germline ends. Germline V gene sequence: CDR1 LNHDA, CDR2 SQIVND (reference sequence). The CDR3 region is CASSQGRETQYF. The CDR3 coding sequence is TGTGCCAGTTCTCAGGGGAGAGAGACCCAGTACTTC.

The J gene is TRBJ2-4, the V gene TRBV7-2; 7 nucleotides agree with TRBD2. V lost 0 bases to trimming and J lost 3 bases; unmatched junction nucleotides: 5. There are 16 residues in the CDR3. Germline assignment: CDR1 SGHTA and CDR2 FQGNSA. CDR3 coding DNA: TGTGCCAGCAGCTTAGCGTCACGGGGGGACAAAAACATTCAGTACTTC. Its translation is CASSLASRGDKNIQYF. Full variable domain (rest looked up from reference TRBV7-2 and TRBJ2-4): GAGVSQSPSNKVTEKGKDVELRCDPISGHTALYWYRQSLGQGLEFLIYFQGNSAPDKSGLPSDRFSAERTGGSVSTLTIQRTQQEDSAVYLCASSLASRGDKNIQYFGAGTRLSVL.

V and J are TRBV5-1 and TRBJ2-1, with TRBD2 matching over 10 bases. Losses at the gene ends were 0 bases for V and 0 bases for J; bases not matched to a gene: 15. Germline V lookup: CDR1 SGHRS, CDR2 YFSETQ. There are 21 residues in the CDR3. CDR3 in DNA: TGCGCCAGCAGCTTGGCCGTGGCTAGCGGGAGTTGGGAGAGCTCCTACAATGAGCAGTTCTTC. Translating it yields CASSLAVASGSWESSYNEQFF.

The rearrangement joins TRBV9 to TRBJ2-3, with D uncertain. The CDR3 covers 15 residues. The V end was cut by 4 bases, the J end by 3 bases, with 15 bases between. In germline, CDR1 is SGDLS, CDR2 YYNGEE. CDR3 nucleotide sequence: TGTGCCAGCAGCCCCGGACCCACAAGGACAGATACGCAGTATTTT. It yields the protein CASSPGPTRTDTQYF. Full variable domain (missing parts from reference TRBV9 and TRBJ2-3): DSGVTQTPKHLITATGQRVTLRCSPRSGDLSVYWYQQSLDQGLQFLIQYYNGEERAKGNILERFSAQQFPDLHSELNLSSLELGDSALYFCASSPGPTRTDTQYFGPGTRLTVL.

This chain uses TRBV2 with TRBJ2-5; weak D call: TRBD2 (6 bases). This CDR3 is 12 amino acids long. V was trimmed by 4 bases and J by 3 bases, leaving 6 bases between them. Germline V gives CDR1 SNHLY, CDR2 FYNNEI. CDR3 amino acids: CASSGEEETQYF. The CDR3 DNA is TGTGCCAGCAGTGGGGAGGAAGAGACCCAGTACTTC.

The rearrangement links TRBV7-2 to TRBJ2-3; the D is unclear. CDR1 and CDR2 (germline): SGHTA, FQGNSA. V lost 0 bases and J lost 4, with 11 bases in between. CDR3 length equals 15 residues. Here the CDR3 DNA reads TGTGCCAGCAGCTTAGCTAGCAGTCAGTCAGATACGCAGTATTTT. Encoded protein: CASSLASSQSDTQYF. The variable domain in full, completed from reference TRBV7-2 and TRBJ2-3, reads GAGVSQSPSNKVTEKGKDVELRCDPISGHTALYWYRQSLGQGLEFLIYFQGNSAPDKSGLPSDRFSAERTGGSVSTLTIQRTQQEDSAVYLCASSLASSQSDTQYFGPGTRLTVL.

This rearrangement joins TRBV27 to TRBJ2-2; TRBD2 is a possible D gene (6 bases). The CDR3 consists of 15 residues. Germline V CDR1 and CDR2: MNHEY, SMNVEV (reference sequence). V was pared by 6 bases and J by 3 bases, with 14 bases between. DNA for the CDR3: TGTGCCAGCAGGGGGGGAGGAGTGTACACCGGGGAGCTGTTTTTT. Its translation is CASRGGGVYTGELFF.

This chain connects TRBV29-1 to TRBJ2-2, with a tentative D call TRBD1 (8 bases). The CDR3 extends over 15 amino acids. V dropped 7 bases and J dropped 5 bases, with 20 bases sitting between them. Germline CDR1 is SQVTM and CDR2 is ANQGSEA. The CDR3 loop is CSAALGQGGTGELFF. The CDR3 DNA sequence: TGCAGCGCTGCCTTAGGACAGGGAGGGACCGGGGAGCTGTTTTTT.

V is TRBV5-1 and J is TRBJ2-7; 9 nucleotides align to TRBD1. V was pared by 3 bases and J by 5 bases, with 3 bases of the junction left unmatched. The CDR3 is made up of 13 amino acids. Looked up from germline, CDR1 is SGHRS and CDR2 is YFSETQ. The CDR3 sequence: CASSSGTGNEQYF. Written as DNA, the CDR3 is TGCGCCAGCAGCTCAGGGACAGGGAACGAGCAGTACTTC.

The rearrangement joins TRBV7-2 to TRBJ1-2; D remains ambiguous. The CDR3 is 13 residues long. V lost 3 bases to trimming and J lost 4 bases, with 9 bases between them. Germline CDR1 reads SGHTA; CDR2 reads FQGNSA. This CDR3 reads CASSFEGSYGYTF. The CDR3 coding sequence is TGTGCCAGCAGCTTCGAGGGAAGCTATGGCTACACCTTC.

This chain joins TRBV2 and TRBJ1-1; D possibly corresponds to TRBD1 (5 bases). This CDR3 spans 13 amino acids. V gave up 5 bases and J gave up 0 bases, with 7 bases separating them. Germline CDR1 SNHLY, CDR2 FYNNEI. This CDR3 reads CASSKTVNTEAFF. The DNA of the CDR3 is TGTGCCAGCAGTAAGACAGTGAACACTGAAGCTTTCTTT.

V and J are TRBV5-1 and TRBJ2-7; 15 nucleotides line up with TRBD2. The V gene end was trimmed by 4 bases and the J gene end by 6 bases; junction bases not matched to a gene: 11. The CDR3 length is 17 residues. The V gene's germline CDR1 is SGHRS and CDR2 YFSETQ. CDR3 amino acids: CASSPGLAGGGVGEQYF. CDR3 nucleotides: TGCGCCAGCAGCCCGGGACTAGCGGGAGGAGGAGTCGGCGAGCAGTACTTC.

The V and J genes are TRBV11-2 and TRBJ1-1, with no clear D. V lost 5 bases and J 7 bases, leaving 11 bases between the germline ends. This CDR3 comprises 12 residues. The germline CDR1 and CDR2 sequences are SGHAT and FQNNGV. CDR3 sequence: CASSPERVEAFF. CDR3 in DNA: TGTGCCAGCAGCCCAGAGAGGGTTGAAGCTTTCTTT.

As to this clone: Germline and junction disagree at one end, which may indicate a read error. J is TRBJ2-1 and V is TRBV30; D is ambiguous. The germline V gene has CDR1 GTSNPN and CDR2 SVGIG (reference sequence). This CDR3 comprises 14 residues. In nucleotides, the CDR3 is TGTGCCTGGGTCCCGAGACTCGACCCCAATAAGCAGTTCTTC. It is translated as CAWVPRLDPNKQFF.

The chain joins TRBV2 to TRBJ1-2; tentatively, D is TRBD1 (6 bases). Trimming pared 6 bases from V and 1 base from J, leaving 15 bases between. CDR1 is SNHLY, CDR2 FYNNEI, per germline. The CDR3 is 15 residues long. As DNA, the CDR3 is TGTGCCAGCAGCCCAAGGGAAGGGGGTAACTATGGCTACACCTTC. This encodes CASSPREGGNYGYTF.

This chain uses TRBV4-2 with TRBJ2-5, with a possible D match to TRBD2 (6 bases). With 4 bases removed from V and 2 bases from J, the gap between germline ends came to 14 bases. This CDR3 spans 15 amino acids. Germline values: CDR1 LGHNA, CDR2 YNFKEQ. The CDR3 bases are TGTGCCAGCAGCCTGGAGGGACCTTTGCAAGAGACCCAGTACTTC. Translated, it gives CASSLEGPLQETQYF.

The CDR3 nucleotides are TGTGCCAGCAGTTTTGTGAGCTCTGGAAACACCATATATTTT. This codes for CASSFVSSGNTIYF. V and J are TRBV28 and TRBJ1-3; D unclear. Trimming cost V 3 bases and J 0 bases, with 6 bases left between them. The length of the CDR3 is 14 residues. Germline values: CDR1 MDHEN, CDR2 SYDVKM.

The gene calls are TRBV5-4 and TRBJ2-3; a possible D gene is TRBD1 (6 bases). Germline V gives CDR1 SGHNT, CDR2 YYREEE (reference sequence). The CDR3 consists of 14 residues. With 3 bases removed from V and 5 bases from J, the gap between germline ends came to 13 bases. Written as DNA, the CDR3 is TGTGCCAGCAGCTCGACAGGATCCCAAGATACGCAGTATTTT. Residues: CASSSTGSQDTQYF.